A single sample gave rise to the 32 T cell receptor beta chains below, sequenced in a study of shared clonotypes between healthy human individuals (dated by TCRdb to between 2020 and 2021). Libraries were prepared through the immunoSEQ multiplex PCR assay. Not all clones reach the TCRdb copy of this immuneACCESS table, which keeps in-frame sequences only. Checked studies attribute under half of the gap to unresolved V genes and leave the rest unexplained. Within this sample are about 2.1 million clones, with over 85% of them counted one time only. Around 1.8% of the sample belongs to the ten largest clones. For the CD8 naive samples, CD45RO-negative cells were positively selected for CCR7, yielding a CD45RA+CCR7+ population from which TemRA cells were excluded. Material: naive CD8+ T cells from PBMCs. The cell subset or site label, as the study defines it: CD45RA+CCR7+. The receptors were sampled from a man younger than 30 in good health. Some clones in this sample may be carry-over from other donors' samples.

In DNA, the CDR3 is TGCAGCGCCCACACCTCCCGGGACGGAAATAGCTCCTACGAGCAGTACTTC. It codes for CSAHTSRDGNSSYEQYF. The chain couples TRBV29-1 to TRBJ2-7; D possibly uses TRBD1 or TRBD2 (5 bases each). The CDR3 has 17 residues. Germline V lookup: CDR1 SQVTM, CDR2 ANQGSEA. Trimming took off 7 bases at V and 0 bases at J, with 25 bases between the two ends.

The genes are TRBV7-9 and TRBJ2-7; D call uncertain. The CDR3 consists of 13 residues. V was pared by 5 bases and J by 4 bases, with 12 bases between. Germline CDR1 reads SEHNR; CDR2 reads FQNEAQ (reference sequence). CDR3: CASSQIPGYEQYF. The CDR3 bases are TGTGCCAGCAGCCAAATCCCGGGTTACGAGCAGTACTTC.

This clone was counted a few times. This chain uses TRBV7-9 with TRBJ1-2; 7 bases are a match to TRBD1. The CDR3 contains 12 residues. With 5 bases clipped from V and 8 bases from J, the junction kept 5 bases outside the gene matches. Germline V CDR1 and CDR2: SEHNR, FQNEAQ (reference sequence). The CDR3 DNA reads as TGTGCCAGCAGCCGACAGGGCGAAGGCTACACCTTC. Its protein is CASSRQGEGYTF.

This rearrangement joins TRBV7-9 to TRBJ2-5; no clear D. This CDR3 has 16 residues. Germline V CDR1 and CDR2: SEHNR, FQNEAQ (reference sequence). The ends were cut back, 4 bases at V and 3 bases at J, with 18 bases in the middle. CDR3 region: CASSSGWAAPKETQYF. CDR3 DNA: TGTGCCAGCAGCTCTGGGTGGGCGGCGCCCAAAGAGACCCAGTACTTC.

The rearrangement uses TRBV18 and TRBJ2-2; 10 bases map to TRBD1. The CDR3 loop spans 15 amino acids. V lost 3 bases, J lost 4 bases, and 2 bases stayed unmatched. CDR1 is KGHSH, CDR2 LQKENI, per germline. The CDR3 DNA is TGTGCCAGCTCACCGGGGACAGGGGCCACCGGGGAGCTGTTTTTT. Amino acid sequence: CASSPGTGATGELFF.

The DNA for the CDR3 is TGTGCCAGCGGACAGGGAGAGGGTTATGAAAAACTGTTTTTT. It is translated as CASGQGEGYEKLFF. V gene TRBV27 combines with J gene TRBJ1-4; 8 bases line up with TRBD1. Looked up from germline, CDR1 is MNHEY and CDR2 is SMNVEV (reference sequence). J lost 6 bases, V lost 8 bases, and 8 bases had no gene match. This CDR3 has 14 residues.

CDR3 in amino acids: CASSPPAGVRLDTQYF. The CDR3 region has the DNA TGTGCCAGCAGCCCCCCCGCGGGAGTACGGTTGGATACGCAGTATTTT. This chain uses TRBV7-8 with TRBJ2-3; the match to TRBD2 covers 7 bases. Per the germline V gene, CDR1 is SGHVS and CDR2 is FQNEAQ. The CDR3 length is 16 residues. Trimming at V came to 5 bases and at J to 6 bases, leaving 14 bases not matched to a gene.

V and J are TRBV4-2 and TRBJ2-6, with 7 bases that match TRBD1. J lost 0 bases, V lost 8 bases, and 4 bases had no gene match. CDR1 and CDR2 (germline): LGHNA, YNFKEQ. The CDR3 covers 15 residues. CDR3 DNA: TGTGCCAGCCATACAGGGGACTCTGGGGCCAACGTCCTGACTTTC. Translated: CASHTGDSGANVLTF.

The chain is built from TRBV9 and TRBJ2-5, with 7 bases lining up with TRBD1. The CDR3 has 14 amino acids. The germline V gene has CDR1 SGDLS and CDR2 YYNGEE. J gave up 5 bases and V 0 bases, and 4 bases lay outside the gene matches. The CDR3, as DNA: TGTGCCAGCAGCGTAGGAGGGGGCTGGGAGACCCAGTACTTC. Amino acids: CASSVGGGWETQYF.

J is TRBJ2-7 and V is TRBV7-3, with D perhaps given as TRBD1 or TRBD2 (6 bases each). V was cut by 5 bases and J by 5 bases, with 13 bases left in between. Germline V gene lookup returns CDR1 SGHTA and CDR2 FQGTGA. This CDR3 spans 13 amino acids. The chain's CDR3 is CASSLWGANEQYF. The CDR3 region has the DNA TGTGCCAGCAGCCTCTGGGGGGCGAACGAGCAGTACTTC.

On this clone itself: Other DNA sequences of this sample code for an identical CDR3. The rearrangement joins TRBV19 to TRBJ2-7; D remains ambiguous. The ends were cut back, 5 bases at V and 0 bases at J, with 8 bases in the middle. The CDR3 is 13 amino acids. Germline V gene sequence: CDR1 LNHDA, CDR2 SQIVND (reference sequence). CDR3 nucleotide sequence: TGTGCCAGTAGTCAGCGTCCCTCCTACGAGCAGTACTTC. Amino acid sequence: CASSQRPSYEQYF.

The sample holds a few counts of this clone. The rearrangement links TRBV7-2 to TRBJ1-1; D unclear. The CDR3 extends over 11 amino acids. Trimming shortened V by 3 bases and J by 6 bases, and 5 bases separated the two germline ends. Germline V gene sequence: CDR1 SGHTA, CDR2 FQGNSA. The CDR3 spells CASSFGPEAFF. The CDR3 nucleotides read TGTGCCAGCAGCTTCGGTCCTGAAGCTTTCTTT.

This chain links TRBV7-3 with TRBJ2-1; TRBD2 matches 8 bases. This CDR3 spans 15 amino acids. Trimming cost V 5 bases and J 5 bases; bases outside gene matches: 8. From germline, CDR1 is SGHTA and CDR2 FQGTGA. CDR3 DNA sequence: TGTGCCAGCAGCATAGACGGACTAGCACACAATGAGCAGTTCTTC. Translated: CASSIDGLAHNEQFF.

The chain carries TRBV27 and TRBJ1-2, with 7 bases identical to TRBD1. Germline lookup yields CDR1 MNHEY and CDR2 SMNVEV (reference sequence). This CDR3 contains 14 residues. The junction had 10 bases not matched to a gene; V was cut back by 5 bases and J by 7 bases. Written as DNA, the CDR3 is TGTGCCAGCAGTCCGACAGGGTACGGTCGTGGCTACACCTTC. It translates to CASSPTGYGRGYTF.

V usage is TRBV15 and J usage is TRBJ1-4; unclear D gene. This CDR3 has 15 amino acids. Germline values: CDR1 LNHNV, CDR2 YYDKDF (reference sequence). V was clipped by 6 bases and J by 0 bases, with 11 bases between them. This CDR3 is CATSPGTATNEKLFF. The CDR3 DNA sequence: TGTGCCACCAGTCCGGGCACGGCAACTAATGAAAAACTGTTTTTT.

The CDR3, as DNA: TGTGCCAGCAGCTTACCCTGGGGGGGATTGACAGATACGCAGTATTTT. Amino acid sequence: CASSLPWGGLTDTQYF. This sequence joins TRBV7-8 and TRBJ2-3; the match to TRBD2 covers 7 bases. V trimming: 2 bases; J trimming: 3 bases; junction bases outside the gene matches: 8. The germline V gene encodes CDR1 SGHVS and CDR2 FQNEAQ. CDR3 size: 16 residues. Based on the CDR3 plus reference TRBV7-8 and TRBJ2-3, the full variable domain is GAGVSQSPRYKVAKRGQDVALRCDPISGHVSLFWYQQALGQGPEFLTYFQNEAQLDKSGLPSDRFFAERPEGSVSTLKIQRTQQEDSAVYLCASSLPWGGLTDTQYFGPGTRLTVL.

Comments on this clone: This CDR3 is also generated by other DNA sequences in the sample. CDR3 loop: CASSLGAGGIYEQYF. The CDR3 DNA follows: TGTGCCAGCAGCTTGGGCGCAGGGGGGATCTACGAGCAGTACTTC. V is TRBV5-6 and J is TRBJ2-7, with D possibly matching TRBD1 (7 bases). CDR3 size: 15 residues. V shed 0 bases and J shed 3 bases, with 13 bases lying between them. CDR1 SGHDT and CDR2 YYEEEE come from the germline V gene.

The chain uses TRBV28 and TRBJ2-1; TRBD2 aligns across 8 bases. The CDR3 covers 13 residues. The V gene end was trimmed by 8 bases and the J gene end by 6 bases; junction bases not matched to a gene: 6. Germline assignment: CDR1 MDHEN and CDR2 SYDVKM. The chain's CDR3 is CASRSGGGNEQFF. The CDR3 DNA follows: TGTGCCAGCCGGTCCGGGGGGGGCAATGAGCAGTTCTTC.

Regarding this clone: This sample also contains other DNA sequences that code for the same CDR3. The rearrangement links TRBV6-5 to TRBJ2-1, with D uncertain. This CDR3 region has 11 residues. Trimming took 3 bases from V and 8 from J, leaving 5 bases between them. The germline CDR1 and CDR2 sequences are MNHEY and SVGAGI. CDR3 loop: CASSYFDEQFF. The CDR3 bases are TGTGCCAGCAGTTATTTCGATGAGCAGTTCTTC.

This clone showed up just once. The J gene is TRBJ2-3, the V gene TRBV6-7; a weak D match, TRBD2 (6 bases). TRBV6-7 has ORF status, its function being uncertain. V was pared by 2 bases and J by 5 bases, with 17 bases between. This CDR3 contains 16 residues. In DNA, the CDR3 is TGTGCCAGCAGTTACCCACTAGCCCTACGACGAGATACGCAGTATTTT. As protein: CASSYPLALRRDTQYF.

The V gene is TRBV7-9, the J gene TRBJ2-5; TRBD2 matches at 13 bases. This CDR3 comprises 17 residues. From germline, CDR1 is SEHNR and CDR2 FQNEAQ (reference sequence). Unmatched junction bases numbered 3, after V lost 1 base and J lost 1 base. CDR3 loop: CASSLVGLAGTQETQYF. The CDR3 coding sequence is TGTGCCAGCAGCTTAGTGGGACTAGCGGGGACCCAAGAGACCCAGTACTTC.

The chain uses TRBV5-4 and TRBJ2-1; the match to TRBD1 covers 7 bases. Germline values: CDR1 SGHNT, CDR2 YYREEE (reference sequence). V gave up 4 bases and J gave up 5 bases; unmatched junction bases: 9. This CDR3 has 15 residues. In DNA, the CDR3 is TGTGCCAGCAGCCACCGGGACAGATCAAACAATGAGCAGTTCTTC. It yields the protein CASSHRDRSNNEQFF.

The chain is built from TRBV29-1 and TRBJ2-7; 9 bases match TRBD1. The CDR3 has 15 residues. Germline-derived CDR1 and CDR2 are SQVTM and ANQGSEA. V gave up 1 base and J gave up 2 bases; unmatched junction bases: 6. CDR3 protein: CSVEVPGQGAYEQYF. CDR3 DNA sequence: TGCAGCGTTGAAGTCCCGGGACAGGGCGCCTACGAGCAGTACTTC.

This clone occurred once. Other DNA variants within this sample encode the same CDR3. The V and J genes are TRBV7-9 and TRBJ2-5; the match to TRBD1 covers 7 bases. The germline CDR1 and CDR2 sequences are SEHNR and FQNEAQ (reference sequence). The CDR3 spans 14 residues. Losses at the gene ends were 4 bases for V and 1 base for J; bases not matched to a gene: 3. The CDR3 DNA sequence: TGTGCCAGCAGCTCAGGACAGGTCCAAGAGACCCAGTACTTC. It yields the protein CASSSGQVQETQYF.

The genes are TRBV6-1 and TRBJ1-5; D is perhaps TRBD1 (6 bases). Per the germline V gene, CDR1 is MNHNS and CDR2 is SASEGT. Trimming took off 8 bases at V and 4 bases at J, with 18 bases between the two ends. The CDR3 has 15 amino acids. The CDR3 sequence: CASEGVSEENQPQHF. CDR3 in DNA: TGTGCCAGCGAGGGGGTCTCCGAGGAAAATCAGCCCCAGCATTTT.

This clone appeared once. The genes are TRBV2 and TRBJ2-1, with 7 bases lining up with TRBD2. Germline CDR1 is SNHLY and CDR2 is FYNNEI. Unmatched junction bases numbered 6, after V lost 6 bases and J lost 4 bases. The CDR3 runs 14 residues. CDR3 amino acids: CASREASGYNEQFF. Written as DNA, the CDR3 is TGTGCCAGCAGGGAGGCTAGCGGTTACAATGAGCAGTTCTTC.

Notes on this clone: Relative to the germline gene, one junction end is altered; a read error may explain this. The V and J genes are TRBV29-1 and TRBJ2-7; D might be TRBD1 (5 bases). This CDR3 region has 13 residues. Germline V gene sequence: CDR1 SQVTM, CDR2 ANQGSEA. CDR3 nucleotides: TGCAGCGTTTGGGCAGGGAAAGGCTACGGGCAGTACTTC. This codes for CSVWAGKGYGQYF.

The chain combines TRBV7-2 with TRBJ2-7, with D unresolved. CDR1 and CDR2 from the germline V gene are SGHTA and FQGNSA. The V end was cut by 0 bases, the J end by 0 bases, with 9 bases between. This CDR3 region has 15 residues. CDR3 loop: CASSLAGSVSYEQYF. DNA for the CDR3: TGTGCCAGCAGCTTAGCCGGAAGCGTCTCCTACGAGCAGTACTTC.

The rearrangement links TRBV28 to TRBJ1-5; D ambiguous. V was shortened by 7 bases and J by 0 bases, with 13 bases between the two germline ends. The germline CDR1 and CDR2 sequences are MDHEN and SYDVKM. The length of the CDR3 is 15 residues. Here the CDR3 reads CASILGFVSNQPQHF. The CDR3 nucleotides read TGTGCCAGCATCCTGGGTTTTGTTAGCAATCAGCCCCAGCATTTT.

The J gene is TRBJ1-5, the V gene TRBV4-2; a possible D gene is TRBD1 (5 bases). Looked up from germline, CDR1 is LGHNA and CDR2 is YNFKEQ. The CDR3 has 15 amino acids. The V gene lost 0 bases and the J gene lost 6 bases, with 12 bases spanning the gap. CDR3 DNA sequence: TGTGCCAGCAGCCAAGAAAGGGACTCCGGTCAGCCCCAGCATTTT. Protein: CASSQERDSGQPQHF.

The CDR3 loop reads CASLELAGGANEQFF. The CDR3, as DNA: TGTGCCAGTTTAGAACTAGCGGGAGGAGCAAATGAGCAGTTCTTC. V and J are TRBV25-1 and TRBJ2-1; 12 bases match TRBD2. CDR1 and CDR2 (germline): MGHDK, SYGVNS. The CDR3 runs to 15 residues. J lost 7 bases, V lost 9 bases, and 10 bases had no gene match.

The J gene is TRBJ1-3, the V gene TRBV15, with TRBD1 matching 10 bases. The length of the CDR3 is 15 residues. V was pared by 1 base and J by 9 bases, with 6 bases of the junction left unmatched. CDR1 LNHNV and CDR2 YYDKDF come from the germline V gene (reference sequence). The CDR3 nucleotides are TGTGCCACCAGCAGAGGCGGGGACAGGGGTACCACCATATATTTT. As protein: CATSRGGDRGTTIYF.